One and the same sample provided the 5 T cell receptor beta chains below, sequenced in a study of blood T cells in healthy people across ages. The use of a sample-barcoded 5' primer and a J-beta primer mix characterized a second PCR of roughly 6 to 11 cycles. TCRdb called the 5' RACE reads again in MiXCR, with one record for every CDR3 protein. The data contain roughly 2 million distinct CDR3 sequences, 40% to 55% of them singletons. Sequenced material: blood. Source of these receptors: a woman aged 40 to 50 in good health.

V and J are TRBV14 and TRBJ1-1, with D uncertain. Trimming cost V 4 bases and J 4 bases, with 10 bases left between them. This CDR3 has 13 residues. Germline values: CDR1 SGHDN, CDR2 FVKESK. The CDR3 sequence is CASSPLASTEAFF. The CDR3 DNA sequence: TGTGCCAGCAGCCCACTAGCGTCCACTGAAGCTTTCTTT.

This rearrangement joins TRBV10-2 to TRBJ2-7, with no clear D. This CDR3 is 13 amino acids long. Trimming took 2 bases from V and 6 from J, leaving 11 bases between them. In germline, CDR1 is WSHSY, CDR2 SAAADI. The CDR3 DNA follows: TGCGCCAGCAGTGAGCGTCTCAGGAGCGAGCAGTACTTC. It is translated as CASSERLRSEQYF.

V usage is TRBV7-2 and J usage is TRBJ2-1; TRBD1 aligns across 10 bases. This CDR3 comprises 16 residues. Germline CDR1 SGHTA, CDR2 FQGNSA. Germline trimming cut 4 bases from V and 8 bases from J; bases unmatched to any gene: 11. The CDR3 sequence: CASSSAAGTGVHEQFF. As DNA, the CDR3 is TGTGCCAGCAGCTCCGCCGCCGGGACAGGGGTACATGAGCAGTTCTTC.

J is TRBJ2-3 and V is TRBV28, with unresolved D. V lost 5 bases, J lost 3 bases, and 15 bases lay in between. CDR3 length: 15 residues. Germline lookup yields CDR1 MDHEN and CDR2 SYDVKM. The CDR3 sequence: CASSGVLLRTDTQYF. DNA for the CDR3: TGTGCCAGCAGTGGGGTCCTCTTGAGGACAGATACGCAGTATTTT.

This chain connects TRBV13 to TRBJ2-5, with D possibly being TRBD2 (6 bases). Trimming stripped 4 bases from V and 10 bases from J, with 22 bases between. The CDR3 consists of 15 residues. Germline V gives CDR1 PRHDT, CDR2 FYEKMQ (reference sequence). CDR3 bases: TGTGCCAGCAGCTCCAGTTATGGCGGGATGGTGAACCAGTACTTC. It codes for CASSSSYGGMVNQYF.